This note documents a single TCR beta chain sequence. The data belong to a study of technical replicates of blood from several donors. Produced via immunoSEQ multiplex PCR; TCRdb's table is partial and in-frame only. The sample consists of about 82,000 clones, about 91% of them appearing once. V lost 0 bases, J lost 0 bases, and 7 bases lay in between. This CDR3 is built from 14 residues. The V gene's germline CDR1 is SGDLS and CDR2 YYNGEE. This rearrangement joins TRBV9 to TRBJ2-7; D ambiguous. The TCR was taken from a human donor in good health. The specimen sequenced was T cells isolated from PBMCs. The CDR3 nucleotides read TGTGCCAGCAGCGTAGGAGCTAACTCCTACGAGCAGTACTTC. This translates into CASSVGANSYEQYF.